This T cell receptor (beta chain) originates from a study of blood T cell repertoires in COVID-19. Study context: The analysed material was cDNA or gDNA that came from T cells, B-cell-depleted T cells, or PBMCs.

Per the germline V gene, CDR1 is SGHRS and CDR2 is YFSETQ. This CDR3 is built from 16 residues. The V end lost 0 bases, the J end lost 5 bases, and 17 bases lay between the germline ends. The table came from immunoSEQ multiplex PCR; TCRdb's copy has only in-frame clones and leaves some out. The data hold fewer than 500,000 clones, with 70% to 90% observed a single time. The chain recombines TRBV5-1 with TRBJ1-1; D uncertain. This receptor was identified in a woman in her twenties or thirties with active or convalescent COVID-19. Sequenced material: peripheral blood. The CDR3 sequence: CASSLEYRGSGTEAFF. CDR3 DNA sequence: TGCGCCAGCAGCTTGGAGTATCGGGGTTCCGGGACTGAAGCTTTCTTT.